Each of the 20 T cell receptor beta chains below was sequenced from the same sample in a study of blood T cell repertoires in COVID-19. Using immunoSEQ multiplex PCR, the repertoire was profiled, and TCRdb retains in-frame clones only, with some absent. The sample shows approximately 330,000 clones, roughly 90% of them seen only once. Input material: peripheral blood. The receptor set was obtained from a woman between 40 and 50 years old with COVID-19, enrolled during active disease.

This clone was detected a few times. This rearrangement joins TRBV15 to TRBJ1-6; TRBD1 matches at 11 bases. Germline CDR1 and CDR2: LNHNV and YYDKDF (reference sequence). CDR3 size: 18 residues. Trimming took 1 base from V and 0 from J; bases not matched to a gene: 2. The CDR3, as DNA: TGTGCCACCAGCAGAGGGGACAGGGGGATCTCCTATAATTCACCCCTCCACTTT. It specifies CATSRGDRGISYNSPLHF.

The rearrangement uses TRBV11-2 and TRBJ2-7; D is possibly TRBD2 (5 bases). The V and J ends lost 7 bases and 4 bases respectively, with 17 bases between them. In germline, CDR1 is SGHAT, CDR2 FQNNGV. The CDR3 runs to 14 residues. The CDR3 loop is CASTPGRGSYEQYF. DNA of the CDR3: TGTGCCAGCACCCCCGGCCGGGGATCTTACGAGCAGTACTTC.

This chain joins TRBV5-5 and TRBJ2-5, with TRBD2 as a possible D gene (6 bases). V was pared by 0 bases and J by 5 bases, with 17 bases between. The CDR3 length is 16 residues. Germline V gene lookup returns CDR1 SGHKS and CDR2 YYEKEE (reference sequence). The CDR3: CASSLALAATGETQYF. The CDR3 DNA sequence: TGTGCCAGCAGCTTGGCATTAGCGGCAACCGGGGAGACCCAGTACTTC.

This sequence joins TRBV18 and TRBJ2-1; D may be TRBD2 (5 bases). Germline V gene lookup returns CDR1 KGHSH and CDR2 LQKENI. With 3 bases removed from V and 10 bases from J, the gap between germline ends came to 13 bases. This CDR3 has 13 amino acids. DNA for the CDR3: TGTGCCAGCTCACCGCGGTCGGGGTGGGAGCAGTTCTTC. Encoded protein: CASSPRSGWEQFF.

This clone appeared a single time. The chain uses TRBV14 and TRBJ1-6; D is uncertain. Germline V lookup: CDR1 SGHDN, CDR2 FVKESK. Trimming removed 1 base from V and 4 bases from J, with 8 bases in between. This CDR3 comprises 15 residues. The DNA for the CDR3 is TGTGCCAGCAGCCAAGGGGCCCAGTATAATTCACCCCTCCACTTT. This codes for CASSQGAQYNSPLHF.

The chain links TRBV9 to TRBJ2-2; no clear D gene. The germline CDR1 and CDR2 sequences are SGDLS and YYNGEE. V was trimmed by 0 bases and J by 1 base, leaving 7 bases between them. The CDR3 length is 15 residues. The CDR3 nucleotides are TGTGCCAGCAGCGTAGGCGCCTTGAACACCGGGGAGCTGTTTTTT. Amino acids: CASSVGALNTGELFF.

The V call is TRBV5-4, the J call TRBJ1-1, with D unresolved. CDR3 length: 12 residues. Per the germline V gene, CDR1 is SGHNT and CDR2 is YYREEE (reference sequence). The V and J ends lost 4 bases and 5 bases respectively, with 9 bases between them. The CDR3 nucleotides are TGTGCCAGCAGCCGGGGAGGGACTGAAGCTTTCTTT. Encoded protein: CASSRGGTEAFF.

The chain uses TRBV3-1 (or the pseudogene TRBV3-2) and TRBJ1-5; a weak D match, TRBD1 (5 bases). Per the germline V gene, CDR1 is LGHDT and CDR2 is YNNKEL (reference sequence). Trimming took off 5 bases at V and 7 bases at J, with 12 bases between the two ends. The CDR3 sequence is 13 residues long. The CDR3, as DNA: TGTGCCAGCAGCGCGCAGGGAGGACAGCCCCAGCATTTT. Amino acid sequence: CASSAQGGQPQHF.

V gene TRBV28 combines with J gene TRBJ1-1; D uncertain. The CDR3 sequence is 13 residues long. The V and J ends lost 5 bases and 6 bases respectively, with 13 bases between them. Germline CDR1 MDHEN, CDR2 SYDVKM. The CDR3 DNA reads TGTGCCAGCAGTCCCCCAAAGAGTTCTGAAGCTTTCTTT. This sequence encodes CASSPPKSSEAFF.

J is TRBJ1-1 and V is TRBV3-1 (or the pseudogene TRBV3-2); D is undetermined. V was trimmed by 1 base and J by 4 bases, leaving 10 bases between them. Germline assignment: CDR1 LGHDT and CDR2 YNNKEL (reference sequence). This CDR3 has 14 residues. The CDR3 nucleotides are TGTGCCAGCAGCCAAGGACCTCGGGGCACTGAAGCTTTCTTT. Residues: CASSQGPRGTEAFF.

This clone has a handful of counts. The chain carries TRBV7-3 and TRBJ1-6; no firm D call. The CDR3 sequence is 14 residues long. Trimming took off 2 bases at V and 6 bases at J, with 8 bases between the two ends. Per germline, CDR1 SGHTA and CDR2 FQGTGA. Written as DNA, the CDR3 is TGTGCCAGCAGCTTATTGGGAGCTAATTCACCCCTCCACTTT. Translated: CASSLLGANSPLHF.

The chain has TRBV2 and TRBJ1-2, with D possibly being TRBD1 (6 bases). Germline CDR1 is SNHLY and CDR2 is FYNNEI. This CDR3 has 13 amino acids. Trimming cost V 4 bases and J 5 bases, with 11 bases left between them. The CDR3 reads CASSAQGYYGYTF. The CDR3, as DNA: TGTGCCAGCAGTGCCCAGGGGTATTATGGCTACACCTTC.

This chain connects TRBV6-4 to TRBJ1-2, with D unclear. Germline-derived CDR1 and CDR2 are MRHNA and SNTAGT. V was clipped by 0 bases and J by 8 bases, with 13 bases between them. The CDR3 covers 14 residues. DNA of the CDR3: TGTGCCAGCAGTGACTCCCCGGAGGCGGAGGGCTACACCTTC. Amino acids: CASSDSPEAEGYTF.

This chain joins TRBV2 and TRBJ1-5; 7 nucleotides match TRBD1. V lost 4 bases, J lost 2 bases, and 8 bases stayed unmatched. CDR1 is SNHLY, CDR2 FYNNEI, per germline. This CDR3 comprises 16 residues. CDR3 in amino acids: CASSVTQGGGNQPQHF. In DNA, the CDR3 is TGTGCCAGCAGTGTAACTCAGGGGGGCGGCAATCAGCCCCAGCATTTT.

On this clone: This sample also contains other DNA sequences that code for the same CDR3. J is TRBJ1-3 and V is TRBV6-5; TRBD1 agrees at 7 bases. The junction had 3 bases not matched to a gene; V was cut back by 4 bases and J by 0 bases. The CDR3 is 15 amino acids. Germline values: CDR1 MNHEY, CDR2 SVGAGI. CDR3 amino acids: CASSSTGTSGNTIYF. CDR3 bases: TGTGCCAGCAGTTCGACAGGGACCTCTGGAAACACCATATATTTT.

This chain links TRBV4-3 with TRBJ2-7; the D is unclear. V was shortened by 1 base and J by 2 bases, with 15 bases between the two germline ends. The CDR3 contains 16 residues. Germline V lookup: CDR1 LGHNA, CDR2 YSLEER. CDR3 DNA: TGCGCCAGCAGCCAAGGTCTAACAAGCGTGGCCTACGAGCAGTACTTC. It specifies CASSQGLTSVAYEQYF.

The chain uses TRBV7-2 and TRBJ2-3; D is unclear. Germline CDR1 is SGHTA and CDR2 is FQGNSA. The CDR3 extends over 14 amino acids. Trimming left V 2 bases short and J 0 bases short, with 6 bases between. CDR3 amino acids: CASSLSTSTDTQYF. DNA for the CDR3: TGTGCCAGCAGCTTATCCACTAGCACAGATACGCAGTATTTT.

The chain has TRBV19 and TRBJ2-7; 12 bases are shared with TRBD2. With 5 bases clipped from V and 7 bases from J, the junction kept 12 bases outside the gene matches. Germline-derived CDR1 and CDR2 are LNHDA and SQIVND (reference sequence). CDR3 size: 16 residues. This CDR3 reads CASSFRLAGAPTEQYF. In nucleotides, the CDR3 is TGTGCCAGTAGTTTCAGACTAGCGGGGGCCCCTACGGAGCAGTACTTC.

This chain connects TRBV18 to TRBJ1-4; a weak D match, TRBD1 (5 bases). Germline V gives CDR1 KGHSH, CDR2 LQKENI. The V end was cut by 2 bases, the J end by 6 bases, with 10 bases between. This CDR3 region has 14 residues. In DNA form, the CDR3 reads TGTGCCAGCTCACCAGTACGGGGGGATGAAAAACTGTTTTTT. Its translation is CASSPVRGDEKLFF. Filled out from reference TRBV18 and TRBJ1-4, the complete variable domain reads NAGVMQNPRHLVRRRGQEARLRCSPMKGHSHVYWYRQLPEEGLKFMVYLQKENIIDESGMPKERFSAEFPKEGPSILRIQQVVRGDSAAYFCASSPVRGDEKLFFGSGTQLSVL.

This clone occurred once. The V gene is TRBV11-1, the J gene TRBJ2-2; tentative D call: TRBD1 (5 bases). V was clipped by 5 bases and J by 2 bases, with 15 bases between them. The CDR3 has 16 amino acids. Germline-derived CDR1 and CDR2 are SGHAT and FQDESV (reference sequence). The CDR3 loop reads CASSPRAGLNTGELFF. The DNA for the CDR3 is TGTGCCAGCAGCCCCCGAGCAGGGCTAAACACCGGGGAGCTGTTTTTT.